Sequencing of this T cell receptor (beta chain) was carried out in a study of neurological immune-mediated disorders. Study results and limitations: Multiple sclerosis, the disease with the least TCR clonal expansion, fell below healthy controls, whereas HTLV-1-associated myelopathy showed the most.

Trimming shortened V by 3 bases and J by 4 bases, and 16 bases separated the two germline ends. Looked up from germline, CDR1 is SGHRS and CDR2 is YFSETQ. The CDR3 loop spans 15 amino acids. The time point was: longitudinal time-point 1 (baseline). The table lists this clonotype with many counts. Its target is unknown. Each TCR transcript was tagged with a 10-nucleotide random UMI during 5'RACE. In TCRdb, the 5' RACE reads were re-called with MiXCR into one record per CDR3 protein. The repertoire consists of tens of thousands of distinct CDR3 sequences, with more than 3% occurring once and the leading ten covering approximately 8.4%.

This TCR was recovered from a woman between 55 and 75 years old with multiple sclerosis. The V and J genes are TRBV5-1 and TRBJ2-5; TRBD1 or TRBD2 may be the D gene (5 bases each). Sample: PBMCs. The CDR3 DNA sequence: TGCGCCAGCAGCTCCGGGACCCCAAGGCGAGAGACCCAGTACTTC. This gives the protein CASSSGTPRRETQYF.